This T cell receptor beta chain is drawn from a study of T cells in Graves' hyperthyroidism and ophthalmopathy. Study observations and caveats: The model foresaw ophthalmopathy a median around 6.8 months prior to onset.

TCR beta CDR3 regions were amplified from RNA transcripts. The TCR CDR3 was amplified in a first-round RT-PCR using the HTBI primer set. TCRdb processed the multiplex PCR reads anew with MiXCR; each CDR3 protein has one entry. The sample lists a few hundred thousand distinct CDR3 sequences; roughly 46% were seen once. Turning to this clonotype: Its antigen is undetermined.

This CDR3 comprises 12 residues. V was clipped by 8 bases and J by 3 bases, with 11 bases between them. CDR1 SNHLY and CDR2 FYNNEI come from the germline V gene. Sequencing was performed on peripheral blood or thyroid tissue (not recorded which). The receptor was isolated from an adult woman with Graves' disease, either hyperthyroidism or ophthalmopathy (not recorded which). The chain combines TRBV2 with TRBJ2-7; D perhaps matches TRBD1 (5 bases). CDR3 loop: CASLGTGYEQYF. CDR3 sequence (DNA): TGTGCCAGCTTAGGAACAGGCTACGAGCAGTACTTC.